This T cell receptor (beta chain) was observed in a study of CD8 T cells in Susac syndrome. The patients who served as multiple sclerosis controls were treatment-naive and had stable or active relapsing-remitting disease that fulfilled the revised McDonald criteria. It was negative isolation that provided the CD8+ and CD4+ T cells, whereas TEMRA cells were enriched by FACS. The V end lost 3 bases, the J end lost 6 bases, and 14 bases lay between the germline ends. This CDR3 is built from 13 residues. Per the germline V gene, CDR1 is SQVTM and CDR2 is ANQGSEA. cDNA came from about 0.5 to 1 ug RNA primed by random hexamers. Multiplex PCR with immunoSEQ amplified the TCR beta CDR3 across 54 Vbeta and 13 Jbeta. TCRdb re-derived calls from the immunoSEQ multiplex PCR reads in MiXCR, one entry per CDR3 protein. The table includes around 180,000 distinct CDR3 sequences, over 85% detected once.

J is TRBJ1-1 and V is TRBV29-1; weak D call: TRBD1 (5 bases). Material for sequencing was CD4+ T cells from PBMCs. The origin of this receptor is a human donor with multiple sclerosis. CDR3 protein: CSVEAGRGAEAFF. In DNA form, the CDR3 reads TGCAGCGTTGAGGCAGGCCGGGGGGCTGAAGCTTTCTTT. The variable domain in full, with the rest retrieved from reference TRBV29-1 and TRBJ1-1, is SAVISQKPSRDICQRGTSLTIQCQVDSQVTMMFWYRQQPGQSLTLIATANQGSEATYESGFVIDKFPISRPNLTFSTLTVSNMSPEDSSIYLCSVEAGRGAEAFFGQGTRLTVV.